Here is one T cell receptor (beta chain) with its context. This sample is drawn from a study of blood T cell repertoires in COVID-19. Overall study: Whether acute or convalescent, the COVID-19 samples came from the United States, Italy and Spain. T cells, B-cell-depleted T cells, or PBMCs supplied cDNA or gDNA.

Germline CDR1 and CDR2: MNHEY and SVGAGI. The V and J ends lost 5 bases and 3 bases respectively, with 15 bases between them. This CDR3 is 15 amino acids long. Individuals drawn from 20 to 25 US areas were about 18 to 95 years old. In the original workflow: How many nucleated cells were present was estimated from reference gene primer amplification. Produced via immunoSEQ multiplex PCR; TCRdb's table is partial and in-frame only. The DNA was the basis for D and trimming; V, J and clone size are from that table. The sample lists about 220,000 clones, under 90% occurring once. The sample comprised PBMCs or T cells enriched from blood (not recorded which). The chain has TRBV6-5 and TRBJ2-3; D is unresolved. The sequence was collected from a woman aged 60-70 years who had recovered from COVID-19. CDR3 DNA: TGTGCCAGCAGTCGCGGCGGCCGAGAGACAGATACGCAGTATTTT. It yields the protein CASSRGGRETDTQYF.